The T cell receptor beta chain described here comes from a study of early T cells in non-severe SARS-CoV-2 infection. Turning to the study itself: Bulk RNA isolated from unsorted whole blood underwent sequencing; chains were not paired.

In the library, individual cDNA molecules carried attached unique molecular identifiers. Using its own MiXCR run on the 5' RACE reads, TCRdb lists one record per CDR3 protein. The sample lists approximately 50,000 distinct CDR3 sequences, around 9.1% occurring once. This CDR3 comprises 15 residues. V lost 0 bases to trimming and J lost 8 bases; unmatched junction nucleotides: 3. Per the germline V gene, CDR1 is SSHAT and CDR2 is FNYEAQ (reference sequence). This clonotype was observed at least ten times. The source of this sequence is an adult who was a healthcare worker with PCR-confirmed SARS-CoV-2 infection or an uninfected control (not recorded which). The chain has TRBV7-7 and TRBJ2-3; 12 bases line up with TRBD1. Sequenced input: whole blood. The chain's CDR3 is CASSLAGTGGGTQYF. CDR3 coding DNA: TGTGCCAGCAGCTTAGCAGGGACAGGGGGCGGTACGCAGTATTTT.